This is a list of T cell receptor beta chains from one sample in a study of identical twins. TCRdb independently ran MiXCR on the 5' RACE reads; one entry per CDR3 protein. The sample gives roughly 500,000 distinct CDR3 sequences, less than 25% of which show up once; 0.91% is in the top ten. The data also belong to a second study, concerning T cells expressing NK-cell markers.

Sequencing was carried out using CD4+ T cells sorted from blood. The receptors here all came from a woman younger than 30 in good health. Both conserved end residues are part of each CDR3. The order of the fields is clone size, CDR3 length, D gene, V gene, J gene, CDR3 protein, CDR3 DNA. D genes are given only for firm matches. Clone size is given for some rows only: seen once, a few or many times, or a class if the clone is expanded.

>NA|18|NA|TRBV7-3|TRBJ2-7
CASSLKRRTGWKSYEQYF
TGTGCCAGCAGCTTAAAGAGGAGAACAGGTTGGAAATCCTACGAGCAGTACTTC
>once|12|TRBD1|TRBV11-2|TRBJ2-7
CASSQDRNEQYF
TGTGCCAGCAGCCAGGACAGGAACGAGCAGTACTTC
>few|16|TRBD1|TRBV4-3|TRBJ2-7
CASSQDRGGADEEQYF
TGCGCCAGCAGCCAAGATAGAGGGGGCGCGGATGAAGAGCAGTACTTC
>few|16|TRBD2|TRBV6-5|TRBJ2-5
CASSYFVASGAETQYF
TGTGCCAGCAGTTACTTCGTGGCTAGCGGGGCAGAGACCCAGTACTTC
>NA|13|TRBD2|TRBV20-1|TRBJ2-1
CSARETSGVEQFF
TGCAGTGCTAGGGAGACTAGCGGCGTTGAACAGTTCTTC
>NA|16|TRBD2|TRBV7-9|TRBJ2-3
CASSLVLAGNTDTQYF
TGTGCCAGCAGCTTAGTTCTAGCGGGGAACACAGATACGCAGTATTTT
>NA|15|NA|TRBV6-5|TRBJ1-2
CASSYSFPTDYGYTF
TGTGCCAGCAGTTACTCGTTCCCGACAGACTATGGCTACACCTTC
>few|15|NA|TRBV9|TRBJ2-5
CASSPGGGSQETQYF
TGTGCCAGCAGCCCTGGAGGAGGCAGCCAAGAGACCCAGTACTTC
>NA|15|NA|TRBV5-1|TRBJ2-5
CASSRQGYGQETQYF
TGCGCCAGCAGCAGGCAGGGGTATGGGCAAGAGACCCAGTACTTC
>NA|14|NA|TRBV10-2|TRBJ1-1
CASRRHDMNTEAFF
TGCGCCAGCAGAAGACACGATATGAACACTGAAGCTTTCTTT
>NA|17|NA|TRBV28|TRBJ1-1
CASNTDGGPHLNTEAFF
TGTGCCAGCAATACCGACGGTGGGCCGCACCTGAACACTGAAGCTTTCTTT
>NA|15|NA|TRBV12-3/TRBV12-4|TRBJ1-6
CASSLGVLPNSPLHF
TGTGCCAGCAGTTTAGGCGTTTTGCCGAATTCACCCCTCCACTTT
>NA|15|NA|TRBV7-6|TRBJ1-1
CASSGRGREGTEAFF
TGTGCCAGCAGCGGAAGGGGGAGGGAGGGCACTGAAGCTTTCTTT
>NA|13|NA|TRBV18|TRBJ2-1
CASSEGRYNEQFF
TGTGCCAGCTCGGAGGGACGGTACAATGAGCAGTTCTTC
>NA|14|NA|TRBV5-1|TRBJ2-5
CASSAQGWGETQYF
TGCGCCAGCAGCGCCCAGGGTTGGGGGGAGACCCAGTACTTC
>NA|12|TRBD2|TRBV12-3/TRBV12-4|TRBJ2-7
CASSFAGGEQYF
TGTGCCAGCAGTTTTGCGGGAGGCGAGCAGTACTTC
>few|14|NA|TRBV12-3/TRBV12-4|TRBJ2-3
CASSLEEAADTQYF
TGTGCCAGCAGTTTAGAAGAAGCAGCAGATACGCAGTATTTT
>few|17|TRBD2|TRBV11-2|TRBJ2-1
CASSLEPAGGSYNEQFF
TGTGCCAGCAGCTTAGAACCAGCGGGAGGTTCCTACAATGAGCAGTTCTTC
>few|12|NA|TRBV12-5|TRBJ2-7
CASGLVRSEQYF
TGTGCTAGTGGTTTGGTACGTTCCGAGCAGTACTTC
>NA|15|NA|TRBV20-1|TRBJ2-5
CSARDPTGSRETQYF
TGCAGTGCTAGAGACCCAACCGGGTCGAGAGAGACCCAGTACTTC
>NA|16|NA|TRBV7-2|TRBJ2-3
CASSLEATYSTDTQYF
TGTGCCAGCAGCTTAGAAGCCACCTATAGCACAGATACGCAGTATTTT
>few|16|NA|TRBV12-5|TRBJ1-2
CASGLVLNQRLTGYTF
TGTGCTAGTGGTTTGGTACTTAATCAACGCCTCACTGGCTACACCTTC
>many|13|NA|TRBV6-4|TRBJ2-7
CASSPRPGGEQYF
TGTGCCAGCAGTCCCCGACCCGGAGGCGAGCAGTACTTC
>few|14|TRBD2|TRBV7-9|TRBJ2-1
CASSAMGLEIEQFF
TGTGCCAGCAGCGCAATGGGACTAGAAATAGAGCAGTTCTTC
>few|16|TRBD1|TRBV3-1|TRBJ1-2
CASSQGWDRSNYGYTF
TGTGCCAGCAGCCAAGGCTGGGACAGATCAAACTATGGCTACACCTTC
>NA|14|TRBD2|TRBV6-1|TRBJ2-4
CASRTSGAKNIQYF
TGTGCCAGCAGAACTAGCGGGGCCAAAAACATTCAGTACTTC
>NA|14|TRBD1|TRBV20-1|TRBJ2-7
CSAYPGQGFHEQYF
TGCAGTGCTTACCCGGGACAGGGGTTCCACGAGCAGTACTTC
>NA|16|NA|TRBV11-2|TRBJ1-3
CASSLRQAISGNTIYF
TGTGCCAGCAGCTTACGTCAGGCGATCTCTGGAAACACCATATATTTT
>NA|14|NA|TRBV20-1|TRBJ1-5
CSARDFRGNQPQHF
TGCAGTGCTAGAGATTTTAGGGGCAATCAGCCCCAGCATTTT
>few|13|NA|TRBV5-1|TRBJ1-1
CASSLVQTSEAFF
TGCGCCAGCAGCTTGGTCCAGACCAGTGAAGCTTTCTTT
>few|15|NA|TRBV5-1|TRBJ1-1
CASSLDPAGSTEAFF
TGCGCCAGCAGCTTGGATCCCGCAGGGTCGACTGAAGCTTTCTTT
>NA|12|TRBD1|TRBV7-9|TRBJ1-2
CASRLDRAGYTF
TGTGCCAGCAGATTGGACAGGGCTGGCTACACCTTC
>NA|17|TRBD2|TRBV20-1|TRBJ2-3
CSAPGLAVHSSTDTQYF
TGCAGTGCCCCGGGACTAGCTGTGCACTCTAGCACAGATACGCAGTATTTT
>NA|10|NA|TRBV20-1|TRBJ2-1
CSARINEQFF
TGCAGTGCTAGGATCAATGAGCAGTTCTTC
>few|14|TRBD1|TRBV20-1|TRBJ1-2
CSARRQGFDYGYTF
TGCAGTGCCAGAAGACAGGGATTTGACTATGGCTACACCTTC
>many|11|NA|TRBV12-3/TRBV12-4|TRBJ1-1
CASSGGAEAFF
TGTGCCAGCAGTGGGGGGGCTGAAGCTTTCTTT
>few|14|TRBD1|TRBV10-3|TRBJ1-1
CAITAGGLNTEAFF
TGTGCCATCACTGCAGGGGGGTTGAACACTGAAGCTTTCTTT
>few|15|NA|TRBV12-3/TRBV12-4|TRBJ1-1
CASSFRGYGNTEAFF
TGTGCCAGCAGTTTCAGGGGCTATGGGAACACTGAAGCTTTCTTT
>few|12|NA|TRBV20-1|TRBJ1-2
CSAYGLDYGYTF
TGCAGTGCATACGGGCTGGACTATGGCTACACCTTC
>NA|17|NA|TRBV6-5|TRBJ2-7
CASSYSRTGGSFYEQYF
TGTGCCAGCAGTTACTCTAGGACCGGGGGATCCTTCTACGAGCAGTACTTC
>NA|15|NA|TRBV27|TRBJ2-1
CASSTPRLYYNEQFF
TGTGCCAGCAGCACCCCGAGACTCTATTACAATGAGCAGTTCTTC
>few|15|NA|TRBV7-2|TRBJ1-1
CASSLAISQGTEAFF
TGTGCCAGCAGCTTAGCGATCTCCCAGGGAACTGAAGCTTTCTTT
>NA|15|NA|TRBV15|TRBJ2-7
CATSPYTGRGNEQYF
TGTGCCACCAGTCCTTACACAGGGAGGGGTAACGAGCAGTACTTC
>few|15|NA|TRBV12-3/TRBV12-4|TRBJ2-2
CASGRWGANTGELFF
TGTGCCAGCGGGCGGTGGGGAGCGAACACCGGGGAGCTGTTTTTT
>NA|14|TRBD1|TRBV20-1|TRBJ1-4
CSARSGQGDEKLFF
TGCAGTGCTCGATCGGGACAGGGGGACGAAAAACTGTTTTTT
>many|11|NA|TRBV12-3/TRBV12-4|TRBJ2-1
CASSPLREQFF
TGTGCCAGCAGTCCTCTCCGCGAGCAGTTCTTC
>few|13|NA|TRBV15|TRBJ2-1
CATSREPGNEQFF
TGTGCCACCAGCAGAGAACCAGGCAATGAGCAGTTCTTC